These 9 T cell receptor beta chains were all obtained from the same sample, sequenced in a study of shared T cell receptors in the human thymus. Clones were read by immunoSEQ multiplex PCR, and TCRdb kept only the in-frame ones, dropping some. The profile covers 72,000 or so clones, with about 95% appearing a single time and around 0.035% taken by the ten largest. The sequenced sample consisted of thymocytes. These receptors were collected from a human donor.

The chain combines TRBV5-6 with TRBJ1-1; D unresolved. Germline CDR1 SGHDT, CDR2 YYEEEE. The CDR3 is 14 amino acids. V lost 0 bases, J lost 2 bases, and 8 bases lay in between. The CDR3 protein is CASSLVVVNTEAFF. For the CDR3, the DNA is TGTGCCAGCAGCTTGGTCGTAGTTAACACTGAAGCTTTCTTT.

The chain has TRBV4-2 and TRBJ2-6; weak D call: TRBD2 (5 bases). The CDR3 is made up of 19 amino acids. The V end lost 0 bases, the J end lost 0 bases, and 15 bases lay between the germline ends. CDR1 and CDR2 (germline): LGHNA, YNFKEQ. CDR3 residues: CASSQERTGRDSGANVLTF. CDR3 coding DNA: TGTGCCAGCAGCCAAGAAAGGACGGGCCGGGACTCTGGGGCCAACGTCCTGACTTTC.

This clone has just a few counts. The chain carries TRBV29-1 and TRBJ1-5; 9 bases map to TRBD1. Per the germline V gene, CDR1 is SQVTM and CDR2 is ANQGSEA. The V and J ends lost 2 bases and 5 bases, in that order; junction bases with no gene match: 4. This CDR3 spans 14 amino acids. CDR3 in amino acids: CSVETGQGDQPQHF. DNA of the CDR3: TGCAGCGTTGAAACGGGACAGGGAGATCAGCCCCAGCATTTT.

CDR3 region: CASSLTQKNYGYTF. The CDR3, as DNA: TGTGCCAGCAGTTTAACCCAGAAAAACTATGGCTACACCTTC. This chain connects TRBV28 to TRBJ1-2; D remains ambiguous. The CDR3 has 14 amino acids. Trimming stripped 2 bases from V and 2 bases from J, with 9 bases between. Germline V lookup: CDR1 MDHEN, CDR2 SYDVKM.

This clone occurred once. CDR3 nucleotides: TGTGCCAGCAGTTGTAGTTCGATAGGGGGCTGGGAGACCCAGTACTTC. Its protein is CASSCSSIGGWETQYF. This sequence joins TRBV27 and TRBJ2-5, with 7 positions matching TRBD1. V lost 4 bases to trimming and J lost 5 bases; unmatched junction nucleotides: 13. Germline V CDR1 and CDR2: MNHEY, SMNVEV (reference sequence). The CDR3 is 16 amino acids.

The CDR3 here is CATSRDGAGDPDTQYF. The CDR3 DNA reads TGTGCCACCAGCAGAGATGGCGCGGGAGACCCAGATACGCAGTATTTT. The chain combines TRBV15 with TRBJ2-3, with TRBD2 matching 7 bases. The CDR3 is 16 residues long. Germline lookup yields CDR1 LNHNV and CDR2 YYDKDF (reference sequence). V was pared by 0 bases and J by 4 bases, with 7 bases of the junction left unmatched.

This chain connects TRBV15 to TRBJ1-2, with 8 bases that match TRBD1. CDR3 length: 18 amino acids. Trimming removed 3 bases from V and 6 bases from J; junction bases left unmatched: 18. The germline V gene encodes CDR1 LNHNV and CDR2 YYDKDF (reference sequence). The CDR3 region has the DNA TGTGCCACCAGCAGTGACCCCGGGACAGGCGCGTCGTTCGATGGCTACACCTTC. Its translation: CATSSDPGTGASFDGYTF.

V gene TRBV11-1 combines with J gene TRBJ2-5, with 8 positions matching TRBD1. CDR3 size: 13 residues. The germline V gene encodes CDR1 SGHAT and CDR2 FQDESV (reference sequence). The J segment lost 5 bases and the V segment lost 5 bases, leaving 4 bases of the junction unmatched. CDR3 sequence reads: CASSVRGPETQYF. The CDR3, as DNA: TGTGCCAGCAGCGTCAGGGGGCCGGAGACCCAGTACTTC.

This clone has a handful of counts. DNA of the CDR3: TGTGCCAGCAGCCCCGGGGGCCTAGCGGGGCCCACCGGGGAGCTGTTTTTT. Translation gives CASSPGGLAGPTGELFF. V usage is TRBV11-3 and J usage is TRBJ2-2; the match to TRBD2 covers 9 bases. The germline gives CDR1 SGHNT, CDR2 YENEEA. The CDR3 has 17 amino acids. Unmatched junction bases numbered 11, after V lost 5 bases and J lost 4 bases.